The 31 T cell receptor beta chains below all came from one sample that was sequenced in a study of T cell repertoires in cytomegalovirus infection. The antigens for these receptors are not known. From the reads, TCRdb called clonotypes with MiXCR, one entry per CDR3 protein. The sample has around 570,000 distinct CDR3 sequences, roughly 42% seen once. The sample consisted of cultured PBMCs, taken from culture after CMV antigen stimulation. These receptors were obtained from a human donor in good health (CMV status not recorded). Some clones in this sample may be carry-over from other donors' samples.

This clonotype has just one count. V gene TRBV7-6 combines with J gene TRBJ2-2, with D uncertain. The CDR3 runs 16 residues. Germline assignment: CDR1 SGHVS and CDR2 FNYEAQ. Trimming stripped 4 bases from V and 0 bases from J, with 12 bases between. CDR3 sequence reads: CASSSGPYANTGELFF. In DNA, the CDR3 is TGTGCCAGCAGCTCCGGCCCATACGCGAACACCGGGGAGCTGTTTTTT. The variable domain in full, completed from reference TRBV7-6 and TRBJ2-2, reads GAGVSQSPRYKVTKRGQDVALRCDPISGHVSLYWYRQALGQGPEFLTYFNYEAQQDKSGLPNDRFSAERPEGSISTLTIQRTEQRDSAMYRCASSSGPYANTGELFFGEGSRLTVL.

The chain is built from TRBV20-1 and TRBJ2-7; the match to TRBD1 covers 8 bases. The germline CDR1 and CDR2 sequences are DFQATT and SNEGSKA (reference sequence). This CDR3 is built from 16 residues. Unmatched junction bases numbered 9, after V lost 1 base and J lost 1 base. The CDR3 DNA follows: TGCAGTGCTAGAGGAGGGACAGGAACTCAATCCTACGAGCAGTACTTC. Translation gives CSARGGTGTQSYEQYF.

The chain couples TRBV2 to TRBJ2-3; TRBD2 matches 7 bases. The CDR3 is 14 residues long. Germline lookup yields CDR1 SNHLY and CDR2 FYNNEI. The V and J ends lost 9 bases and 1 base, in that order; junction bases with no gene match: 7. CDR3 sequence: CARVLTSGTDTQYF. The CDR3 DNA sequence: TGTGCCAGGGTCCTAACTAGCGGCACAGATACGCAGTATTTT.

The chain joins TRBV7-2 to TRBJ2-7, with TRBD2 identical over 9 bases. V lost 1 base and J lost 4; bases outside the gene matches: 5. Germline V gene data show CDR1 as SGHTA and CDR2 as FQGNSA. There are 15 residues in the CDR3. DNA of the CDR3: TGTGCCAGCAGCTTAGATGCGGGAGGGTTATACGAGCAGTACTTC. Translation gives CASSLDAGGLYEQYF.

In its sample, this clonotype was seen a few times. This chain connects TRBV7-2 to TRBJ2-5, with 7 bases that match TRBD2. V gave up 1 base and J gave up 5 bases; unmatched junction bases: 4. Germline V gene data show CDR1 as SGHTA and CDR2 as FQGNSA. There are 14 residues in the CDR3. The CDR3 loop reads CASSLERRGETQYF. The CDR3 DNA is TGTGCCAGCAGCTTAGAGCGGCGGGGGGAGACCCAGTACTTC.

This rearrangement joins TRBV7-6 to TRBJ1-5; TRBD1 is a possible D gene (6 bases). Per germline, CDR1 SGHVS and CDR2 FNYEAQ. V lost 5 bases and J 7 bases, leaving 12 bases between the germline ends. This CDR3 spans 13 amino acids. Written as DNA, the CDR3 is TGTGCCAGCAGCCAGGACAGATTCCAGCCCCAGCATTTT. Amino acid sequence: CASSQDRFQPQHF.

This clonotype turned up a few times. This sequence joins TRBV7-8 and TRBJ1-1; D is unresolved. Between the trimmed V and J ends, which lost 1 base and 4 bases, there was a span of 13 bases. This CDR3 contains 15 residues. Germline V lookup: CDR1 SGHVS, CDR2 FQNEAQ. CDR3: CASSLVIGGGTEAFF. CDR3 bases: TGTGCCAGCAGCTTAGTTATCGGAGGTGGCACTGAAGCTTTCTTT. Combining the CDR3 with reference TRBV7-8 and TRBJ1-1 gives the whole variable domain GAGVSQSPRYKVAKRGQDVALRCDPISGHVSLFWYQQALGQGPEFLTYFQNEAQLDKSGLPSDRFFAERPEGSVSTLKIQRTQQEDSAVYLCASSLVIGGGTEAFFGQGTRLTVV.

The chain carries TRBV7-2 and TRBJ2-3; D is ambiguous. The germline V gene has CDR1 SGHTA and CDR2 FQGNSA. Trimming removed 0 bases at V and 3 bases at J, with 7 bases between. The CDR3 length is 14 residues. As DNA, the CDR3 is TGTGCCAGCAGCTTAGCGTGGGCAACAGATACGCAGTATTTT. It codes for CASSLAWATDTQYF.

The V call is TRBV7-2, the J call TRBJ2-3; TRBD2 aligns across 10 bases. CDR3 size: 16 residues. V was clipped by 3 bases and J by 1 base; unmatched bases: 4. Per the germline V gene, CDR1 is SGHTA and CDR2 is FQGNSA. The CDR3 coding sequence is TGTGCCAGCAGCTTCGCCGGGACTAGCGGCACAGATACGCAGTATTTT. As protein: CASSFAGTSGTDTQYF.

This clonotype was found a few times. The genes are TRBV6-6 and TRBJ2-5; 16 nucleotides agree with TRBD2. The CDR3 extends over 17 amino acids. J lost 4 bases, V lost 5 bases, and 7 bases had no gene match. Per the germline V gene, CDR1 is MNHNY and CDR2 is SVGAGI (reference sequence). CDR3 bases: TGTGCCAGCAGTCAGGGACTAGCGGGAGGGACGGTAGAGACCCAGTACTTC. Protein sequence: CASSQGLAGGTVETQYF.

The chain recombines TRBV6-1 with TRBJ2-3; 11 bases are a match to TRBD2. With 4 bases clipped from V and 1 base from J, the junction kept 10 bases outside the gene matches. The CDR3 loop spans 18 amino acids. Germline assignment: CDR1 MNHNS and CDR2 SASEGT. DNA for the CDR3: TGTGCCAGCAGTGCCAGACTAGCGGGGACTAGTGGCACAGATACGCAGTATTTT. Its translation: CASSARLAGTSGTDTQYF.

This clonotype was picked up a small number of times. The V and J genes are TRBV7-2 and TRBJ1-6; the D gene is possibly TRBD1 (6 bases). Per the germline V gene, CDR1 is SGHTA and CDR2 is FQGNSA. CDR3 length: 15 residues. V lost 5 bases to trimming and J lost 8 bases, with 16 bases between them. Here the CDR3 DNA reads TGTGCCAGCAGCCCGACAGGCGTTGGTGATTCACCCCTCCACTTT. Its translation: CASSPTGVGDSPLHF.

This clonotype was recorded a few times. This chain uses TRBV5-4 with TRBJ2-1, with D perhaps given as TRBD1 or TRBD2 (5 bases each). Looked up from germline, CDR1 is SGHNT and CDR2 is YYREEE (reference sequence). This CDR3 spans 13 amino acids. Trimming stripped 0 bases from V and 10 bases from J, with 11 bases between. In DNA, the CDR3 is TGTGCCAGCAGCTTGGAGGCGTGGGGGGAGCAGTTCTTC. This sequence encodes CASSLEAWGEQFF.

The V gene is TRBV7-9, the J gene TRBJ2-1; D perhaps matches TRBD2 (6 bases). The germline V gene encodes CDR1 SEHNR and CDR2 FQNEAQ (reference sequence). The CDR3 totals 16 residues. V was cut by 1 base and J by 2 bases, with 12 bases left in between. This CDR3 is CASSLDWGGTYNEQFF. In DNA, the CDR3 is TGTGCCAGCAGCTTAGACTGGGGAGGCACCTACAATGAGCAGTTCTTC.

V and J are TRBV19 and TRBJ1-5, with D possibly TRBD1 on 5 matching bases. Germline CDR1 is LNHDA and CDR2 is SQIVND (reference sequence). V shed 3 bases and J shed 7 bases, with 13 bases lying between them. The CDR3 covers 14 residues. The CDR3 is CASSIAGLEQPQHF. CDR3 DNA sequence: TGTGCCAGTAGTATTGCAGGGCTGGAACAGCCCCAGCATTTT.

This clonotype has only a few counts. The rearrangement joins TRBV20-1 to TRBJ2-1; 10 bases agree with TRBD2. Germline values: CDR1 DFQATT, CDR2 SNEGSKA (reference sequence). This CDR3 comprises 14 residues. Trimming at V came to 3 bases and at J to 7 bases, leaving 6 bases not matched to a gene. CDR3 sequence: CSASLAGDVNEQFF. CDR3 DNA: TGCAGTGCTAGCCTAGCGGGAGATGTTAATGAGCAGTTCTTC.

This clonotype was counted ten times or more. The chain employs TRBV7-2 and TRBJ2-3; no reliable D call. Trimming stripped 6 bases from V and 2 bases from J, with 6 bases between. The CDR3 spans 12 residues. Germline V gene lookup returns CDR1 SGHTA and CDR2 FQGNSA. The CDR3 DNA follows: TGTGCCAGCAGAACTGACACAGATACGCAGTATTTT. This gives the protein CASRTDTDTQYF.

This clonotype was observed a few times. The genes are TRBV4-1 and TRBJ1-2; TRBD1 agrees at 10 bases. Trimming at V came to 4 bases and at J to 2 bases, leaving 4 bases not matched to a gene. CDR1 is MGHRA, CDR2 YSYEKL, per germline. This CDR3 is 15 amino acids long. The CDR3 sequence: CASSLWDRGNYGYTF. The CDR3 DNA follows: TGCGCCAGCAGCCTTTGGGACAGGGGAAACTATGGCTACACCTTC.

This rearrangement joins TRBV6-1 to TRBJ1-2; tentative D call: TRBD1 (5 bases). V was shortened by 0 bases and J by 1 base, with 9 bases between the two germline ends. This CDR3 has 15 amino acids. Germline assignment: CDR1 MNHNS and CDR2 SASEGT. The chain's CDR3 is CASSEAGRINYGYTF. The CDR3, as DNA: TGTGCCAGCAGTGAAGCGGGACGGATTAACTATGGCTACACCTTC.

This clonotype occurred a few times. The J gene is TRBJ1-2, the V gene TRBV10-3; TRBD1 agrees at 7 bases. There are 13 residues in the CDR3. Per the germline V gene, CDR1 is ENHRY and CDR2 is SYGVKD. V shed 6 bases and J 3 bases; nucleotides not matched to a gene: 4. CDR3 sequence: CAISEGQHYGYTF. The CDR3 DNA reads as TGTGCCATCAGCGAGGGACAGCACTATGGCTACACCTTC.

The V call is TRBV7-2, the J call TRBJ2-7, with D tentatively TRBD2 (5 bases). Germline CDR1 reads SGHTA; CDR2 reads FQGNSA. Trimming took 4 bases from V and 0 from J, leaving 10 bases between them. The CDR3 is 14 residues long. CDR3 sequence reads: CASSSGIYSYEQYF. The DNA for the CDR3 is TGTGCCAGCAGCTCCGGGATCTACTCCTACGAGCAGTACTTC.

The V and J genes are TRBV12-3 or TRBV12-4 and TRBJ1-1, with D possibly TRBD1 on 5 matching bases. The CDR3 contains 14 residues. The V end lost 6 bases, the J end lost 7 bases, and 18 bases lay between the germline ends. The CDR3: CASRALQGLGEAFF. The CDR3 DNA is TGTGCCAGCAGAGCCCTTCAGGGATTAGGTGAAGCTTTCTTT.

This clonotype was seen repeatedly, ten times or more. Here the CDR3 DNA reads TGTGCCAGCAGCTTAGTCGGGGGTCCCGGAAACACCATATATTTT. Translated: CASSLVGGPGNTIYF. This chain connects TRBV7-8 to TRBJ1-3; perhaps TRBD1 as D (5 bases). The CDR3 totals 15 residues. With 1 base removed from V and 4 bases from J, the gap between germline ends came to 11 bases. Germline CDR1 is SGHVS and CDR2 is FQNEAQ.

This clonotype has only a few counts. The rearrangement links TRBV4-1 to TRBJ2-3; D remains unclear. CDR1 is MGHRA and CDR2 is YSYEKL in the germline V gene. V was pared by 4 bases and J by 7 bases, with 21 bases between. The CDR3 totals 16 residues. The CDR3 protein is CASSPHTAGSGHTQYF. In DNA form, the CDR3 reads TGCGCCAGCAGCCCACATACAGCAGGTTCAGGTCATACGCAGTATTTT.

The chain recombines TRBV15 with TRBJ2-5; TRBD2 aligns across 9 bases. The CDR3 loop spans 14 amino acids. Germline-derived CDR1 and CDR2 are LNHNV and YYDKDF (reference sequence). V shed 6 bases, J shed 5 bases, and the junction held 7 bases outside the gene matches. In nucleotides, the CDR3 is TGTGCCACCAGGGAGCGGGGGGCCCGGGAGACCCAGTACTTC. Its translation is CATRERGARETQYF.

The chain combines TRBV15 with TRBJ2-1; a weak D match, TRBD2 (6 bases). The CDR3 spans 17 residues. Germline V lookup: CDR1 LNHNV, CDR2 YYDKDF (reference sequence). V lost 1 base and J 2 bases, leaving 15 bases between the germline ends. The CDR3 nucleotides are TGTGCCACCAGCAGAGGGGCGGCTAGCGTCGCCTACAATGAGCAGTTCTTC. It is translated as CATSRGAASVAYNEQFF.

The table lists this clonotype with many counts. This chain uses TRBV7-2 with TRBJ2-2, with D uncertain. V dropped 0 bases and J dropped 0 bases, with 8 bases sitting between them. Per the germline V gene, CDR1 is SGHTA and CDR2 is FQGNSA. The CDR3 sequence is 16 residues long. The CDR3 DNA is TGTGCCAGCAGCTTAGCCGGCCCGACGAACACCGGGGAGCTGTTTTTT. Translation gives CASSLAGPTNTGELFF.

The rearrangement links TRBV7-8 to TRBJ2-7, with TRBD1 matching over 9 bases. The germline V gene has CDR1 SGHVS and CDR2 FQNEAQ. This CDR3 spans 18 amino acids. With 6 bases clipped from V and 3 bases from J, the junction kept 18 bases outside the gene matches. The CDR3 sequence: CASRSPGQGIKTVYEQYF. CDR3 DNA: TGTGCCAGCAGATCGCCGGGACAGGGAATTAAGACCGTCTACGAGCAGTACTTC.

This clonotype was observed a few times. The J gene is TRBJ1-3, the V gene TRBV6-6; D unresolved. V dropped 8 bases and J dropped 4 bases, with 6 bases sitting between them. The CDR3 is made up of 11 amino acids. Germline V gene sequence: CDR1 MNHNY, CDR2 SVGAGI (reference sequence). CDR3 DNA sequence: TGTGCCAGCGATCCCGGAAACACCATATATTTT. Amino acid sequence: CASDPGNTIYF.

The gene calls are TRBV10-2 and TRBJ1-1; D call uncertain. Trimming removed 8 bases from V and 1 base from J, with 17 bases in between. The CDR3 consists of 15 residues. Germline loops: CDR1 WSHSY, CDR2 SAAADI. CDR3 in DNA: TGCGCCAGCGGCTGGATAACACCTCCGAACACTGAAGCTTTCTTT. Amino acids: CASGWITPPNTEAFF.

This chain uses TRBV11-2 with TRBJ2-1; D may be TRBD1 (5 bases). The CDR3 is 16 amino acids. Germline CDR1 reads SGHAT; CDR2 reads FQNNGV. V dropped 1 base and J dropped 4 bases, with 14 bases sitting between them. The CDR3 coding sequence is TGTGCCAGCAGCTTAGTCTTTGGGGCGCTATACAATGAGCAGTTCTTC. Translating it yields CASSLVFGALYNEQFF.